Below, one T cell receptor beta chain is given with its context. The antigen remains undetermined. This entry is derived from a study of somatic mutations in cytotoxic T cells in rheumatoid arthritis. Study background: Patients gave 30 ml EDTA peripheral blood immediately after diagnosis, prior to starting treatment. Study observations and caveats: Age-dependent increases in CD8+ clonality occurred in rheumatoid arthritis patients but not in healthy controls.

Sequencing was performed with immunoSEQ multiplex PCR; in TCRdb, only in-frame clones are kept and a portion is missing. This sample has around 19,000 clones; around 80% occur once, and the top ten carry 28%. Using positive magnetic bead selection on an AutoMACS, CD4+ and CD8+ cells were isolated, after which their purity was checked by flow cytometry. The germline V gene encodes CDR1 SGHAT and CDR2 FQNNGV. The CDR3 is 13 amino acids. V dropped 1 base and J dropped 2 bases, with 6 bases sitting between them. The chain joins TRBV11-2 to TRBJ2-7; D call uncertain. What was sequenced was CD8+ T cells sorted from blood. This clonotype originated in an adult with rheumatoid arthritis. Written as DNA, the CDR3 is TGTGCCAGCAGCTTAGGACCACCCTACGAGCAGTACTTC. Its translation: CASSLGPPYEQYF.